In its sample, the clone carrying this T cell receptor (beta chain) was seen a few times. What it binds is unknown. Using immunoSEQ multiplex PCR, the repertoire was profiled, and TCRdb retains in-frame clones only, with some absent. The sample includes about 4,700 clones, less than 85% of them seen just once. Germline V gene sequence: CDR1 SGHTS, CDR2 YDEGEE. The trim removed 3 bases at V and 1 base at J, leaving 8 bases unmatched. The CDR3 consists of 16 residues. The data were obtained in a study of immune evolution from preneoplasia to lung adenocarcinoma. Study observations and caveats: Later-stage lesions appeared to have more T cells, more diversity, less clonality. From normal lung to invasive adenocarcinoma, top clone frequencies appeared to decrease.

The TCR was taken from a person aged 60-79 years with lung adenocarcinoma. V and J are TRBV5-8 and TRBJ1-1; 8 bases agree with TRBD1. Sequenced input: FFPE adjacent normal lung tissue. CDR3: CASSYMTGTGNTEAFF. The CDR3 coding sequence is TGTGCCAGCAGCTATATGACCGGGACAGGGAACACTGAAGCTTTCTTT.